Listed below are T cell receptor beta chains from one sample, sequenced in a study of cytomegalovirus exposure and HLA in healthy donors. Using immunoSEQ multiplex PCR, the repertoire was profiled, and TCRdb retains in-frame clones only, with some absent. The sample lists about 280,000 clones; around nine tenths were seen once. The specimen was PBMCs. Receptor source: a woman between 18 and 29 years old in good health and CMV-seronegative. The CDR3 runs from the conserved cysteine through the conserved F or W. A D gene is named only where the DNA matches it firmly. Clone size, where shown, is once, few, many, or a class for clones that have expanded.

CDR3 protein,CDR3 DNA,D gene,CDR3 length,J gene,clone size,V gene
CASSFPTVGPEQYF,TGTGCCAGCAGTTTCCCTACGGTTGGTCCCGAGCAGTACTTC,.,14,TRBJ2-7,once,TRBV28
CASRPPRANTEAFF,TGTGCCAGCAGACCACCGAGGGCCAACACTGAAGCTTTCTTT,.,14,TRBJ1-1,.,TRBV25-1
CASSQVTGDYEKLFF,TGTGCCAGCAGCCAAGTCACGGGGGATTACGAAAAACTGTTTTTT,.,15,TRBJ1-4,.,TRBV14
CASSYSGTGFTYEQYF,TGTGCCAGCAGTTACTCTGGGACAGGGTTTACCTACGAGCAGTACTTC,TRBD1,16,TRBJ2-7,.,TRBV6-5
CASSYGGNVNTEAFF,TGTGCCAGCAGTTATGGAGGGAACGTGAACACTGAAGCTTTCTTT,.,15,TRBJ1-1,.,TRBV6-5
CSARNSYGYTF,TGCAGTGCTAGAAACAGTTATGGCTACACCTTC,.,11,TRBJ1-2,.,TRBV20-1
CASRTSSDTQYF,TGCGCCAGCCGGACTAGCTCTGATACGCAGTATTTT,TRBD2,12,TRBJ2-3,.,TRBV10-2
CASSLAGVNTGELFF,TGCGCCAGCAGCCTAGCGGGAGTTAACACCGGGGAGCTGTTTTTT,TRBD2,15,TRBJ2-2,.,TRBV4-1
CASSQVWRASGRETQYF,TGTGCCAGCAGCCAAGTATGGAGAGCTAGCGGGCGGGAGACCCAGTACTTC,TRBD2,17,TRBJ2-5,.,TRBV14
CASSEWLADQETQYF,TGTGCCAGCAGTGAATGGCTAGCGGACCAAGAGACCCAGTACTTC,TRBD2,15,TRBJ2-5,.,TRBV25-1
CASSYPSGHTEAFF,TGTGCCAGCAGTTACCCCTCAGGGCACACTGAAGCTTTCTTT,.,14,TRBJ1-1,.,TRBV6-6